This T cell receptor (beta chain) comes out of a study of blood T cell repertoires in COVID-19. Study-wide background: Both acute and convalescent COVID-19 samples were obtained from the United States, Italy and Spain. T cells, B-cell-depleted T cells, or PBMCs supplied cDNA or gDNA.

The V and J ends lost 4 bases and 8 bases respectively, with 20 bases between them. The germline CDR1 and CDR2 sequences are MGHDK and SYGVNS. The CDR3 is 16 residues long. Per the authors' pipeline: Nucleated cell number was recorded as an estimate derived from reference gene primer amplification. Libraries were prepared by immunoSEQ multiplex PCR; TCRdb keeps only in-frame clonotypes and omits some of them. Clone size and the V and J calls come from that table; the DNA yielded D and trimming. Of hundreds of thousands of clones detected, around 85% appear once; the ten largest clones hold 5.1%. The receptor comes from a man aged 50-59 years with active or convalescent COVID-19. The chain combines TRBV25-1 with TRBJ1-4; D remains unclear. Sequenced input: peripheral blood. The CDR3 region is CASSAKRWLIGEKLFF. The DNA of the CDR3 is TGTGCCAGCAGTGCCAAGCGGTGGCTTATAGGGGAAAAACTGTTTTTT.